This T cell receptor beta chain stems from a study of CD8 T cells in Susac syndrome. On the study more broadly: The Susac syndrome patients were therapy-naive, on corticosteroids, or on intravenous immunoglobulin alone at blood draw.

An amount of RNA that ranged from roughly 0.45 to 1 ug was reverse transcribed with random hexamers. One entry per CDR3 protein, called by TCRdb with MiXCR from the immunoSEQ multiplex PCR reads. Here the sample spans 77,000 or so distinct CDR3 sequences, about 92% being singletons. This receptor was identified in a human donor with Susac syndrome. The sample taken for sequencing was CD4+ T cells from PBMCs.

The CDR3 nucleotides are TGTGCCAGCAGCTTAGGGACGGAAAGCCAGCCCCAGCATTTT. This sequence encodes CASSLGTESQPQHF. V usage is TRBV7-9 and J usage is TRBJ1-5; D gene ambiguous. Trimming took 1 base from V and 7 from J, leaving 11 bases between them. This CDR3 has 14 amino acids. The germline V gene encodes CDR1 SEHNR and CDR2 FQNEAQ (reference sequence).